This T cell receptor beta chain is drawn from a study of beta chain features in type 1 diabetes. Study-wide points: In patients and controls equally, PCR might favor templates that are shorter. The study found that naive, central memory and Treg TCRB repertoires appeared more similar in patients than in healthy donors. Cells with high TCR expression could be over-represented when cDNA is sequenced.

Every participating donor gave one draw, a heparinised blood sample averaging about 100 mL. The study reverse transcribed the entire isolated RNA, so it sequenced expressed TCRB transcripts. Only in-frame clones appear in the TCRdb table, and some are missing; sequencing was by immunoSEQ multiplex PCR. This sample has under 250,000 clones, with about a tenth found just once. V lost 0 bases, J lost 9 bases, and 9 bases stayed unmatched. The CDR3 runs 16 residues. Germline V lookup: CDR1 SGHRS, CDR2 YFSETQ. With regard to this clone: The antigen remains undetermined.

What was sequenced was central memory CD4+ T cells from blood. The genes are TRBV5-1 and TRBJ2-3, with 11 bases aligning to TRBD2. The source of this sequence is a young man in good health. In DNA form, the CDR3 reads TGCGCCAGCAGCTTGGATACTAGCGGGAGAACGGGAACGCAGTATTTT. Its translation: CASSLDTSGRTGTQYF.